Each of the 21 T cell receptor beta chains below was sequenced from the same sample in a study of blood T cell repertoires in COVID-19. The protocol was immunoSEQ multiplex PCR, while the TCRdb copy is restricted to in-frame clones and leaves out a portion. The data hold some 260,000 clones, with 75% to 90% observed a single time. The sequenced sample consisted of peripheral blood. Every receptor here comes from a woman in her seventies with COVID-19, enrolled during active disease.

The rearrangement links TRBV28 to TRBJ2-5, with D tentatively TRBD2 (6 bases). This CDR3 contains 15 residues. Germline-derived CDR1 and CDR2 are MDHEN and SYDVKM. Trimming took 5 bases from V and 1 from J, leaving 14 bases between them. CDR3 sequence (DNA): TGTGCCAGCAGTGAGGGCGGGATCACCCAAGAGACCCAGTACTTC. It encodes CASSEGGITQETQYF.

This clone has only a few counts. The chain recombines TRBV27 with TRBJ1-2; TRBD1 agrees at 9 bases. The CDR3 runs 12 residues. The germline V gene encodes CDR1 MNHEY and CDR2 SMNVEV (reference sequence). V lost 6 bases to trimming and J lost 8 bases; unmatched junction nucleotides: 4. The CDR3 DNA reads TGTGCCAGCAGAGGGACAGGGTGGGGCTACACCTTC. Its protein is CASRGTGWGYTF.

This clone was observed a single time. V is TRBV20-1 and J is TRBJ2-5; perhaps TRBD2 as D (5 bases). The V end was cut by 6 bases, the J end by 5 bases, with 10 bases between. The length of the CDR3 is 11 residues. Germline V CDR1 and CDR2: DFQATT, SNEGSKA (reference sequence). The CDR3 protein is CSAKRGETQYF. In DNA, the CDR3 is TGCAGTGCAAAACGAGGGGAGACCCAGTACTTC.

The chain joins TRBV3-1 (or the pseudogene TRBV3-2) to TRBJ1-2; the match to TRBD1 covers 7 bases. Germline-derived CDR1 and CDR2 are LGHDT and YNNKEL (reference sequence). The CDR3 contains 14 residues. The V segment lost 1 base and the J segment 6 bases; nucleotides outside the gene matches: 5. The CDR3 region is CASSQGGGFDGYTF. CDR3 coding DNA: TGTGCCAGCAGCCAAGGAGGGGGCTTCGATGGCTACACCTTC.

The CDR3: CASRPAGRFSYNEQFF. The CDR3, as DNA: TGTGCCAGCAGACCCGCGGGACGATTCTCCTACAATGAGCAGTTCTTC. The J gene is TRBJ2-1, the V gene TRBV7-2; D may be TRBD2 (6 bases). The length of the CDR3 is 16 residues. Germline-derived CDR1 and CDR2 are SGHTA and FQGNSA. Trimming removed 6 bases at V and 0 bases at J, with 15 bases between.

The chain is built from TRBV5-5 and TRBJ2-1, with D perhaps TRBD2 (6 bases). CDR1 and CDR2 (germline): SGHKS, YYEKEE (reference sequence). The CDR3 has 15 amino acids. The V end was cut by 4 bases, the J end by 1 base, with 12 bases between. The CDR3 region has the DNA TGTGCCAGCAGCCCAGGTGGAGGGTCCTACAATGAGCAGTTCTTC. Amino acid sequence: CASSPGGGSYNEQFF. The whole variable domain, remainder taken from reference TRBV5-5 and TRBJ2-1, is DAGVTQSPTHLIKTRGQQVTLRCSPISGHKSVSWYQQVLGQGPQFIFQYYEKEERGRGNFPDRFSARQFPNYSSELNVNALLLGDSALYLCASSPGGGSYNEQFFGPGTRLTVL.

This clone showed up just once. V and J are TRBV5-1 and TRBJ2-3; D is perhaps TRBD1 (6 bases). The CDR3 spans 15 residues. V lost 4 bases and J lost 1, with 13 bases in between. Per germline, CDR1 SGHRS and CDR2 YFSETQ. The CDR3 here is CASSHSGDGTDTQYF. CDR3 coding DNA: TGCGCCAGCAGCCATTCAGGGGACGGCACAGATACGCAGTATTTT.

This rearrangement joins TRBV30 to TRBJ2-7; tentative D call: TRBD2 (5 bases). The CDR3 runs to 13 residues. The V and J ends lost 0 bases and 9 bases respectively, with 15 bases between them. CDR1 and CDR2 from the germline V gene are GTSNPN and SVGIG (reference sequence). The CDR3 is CAWSVQLGDRQYF. Here the CDR3 DNA reads TGTGCCTGGAGTGTACAACTAGGAGATAGGCAGTACTTC.

This clone has a single count. The chain has TRBV28 and TRBJ2-5, with D unclear. The J call could be wrong; TRBJ2-7 is a better fit for the DNA end. Germline CDR1 is MDHEN and CDR2 is SYDVKM. The CDR3 is 12 amino acids. The chain's CDR3 is CASSLHPYEQYF. CDR3 sequence (DNA): TGTGCCAGCAGTTTACACCCCTACGAGCAGTACTTC.

This sequence joins TRBV5-1 and TRBJ2-5; 13 nucleotides agree with TRBD2. The germline CDR1 and CDR2 sequences are SGHRS and YFSETQ. V lost 3 bases and J lost 3; bases outside the gene matches: 2. The CDR3 has 15 amino acids. The CDR3 region is CASSYGTSGKETQYF. In DNA form, the CDR3 reads TGCGCCAGCAGCTACGGGACTAGCGGGAAAGAGACCCAGTACTTC.

This chain links TRBV7-6 with TRBJ1-1; 7 bases are shared with TRBD1. CDR1 and CDR2 from the germline V gene are SGHVS and FNYEAQ. This CDR3 spans 14 amino acids. The V and J ends lost 5 bases and 5 bases, in that order; junction bases with no gene match: 8. In DNA form, the CDR3 reads TGTGCCAGCAGCCGACAGGGAGTGGAAACTGAAGCTTTCTTT. Its protein product is CASSRQGVETEAFF.

V usage is TRBV29-1 and J usage is TRBJ2-1; TRBD2 might be the D (5 bases). Germline values: CDR1 SQVTM, CDR2 ANQGSEA. CDR3 size: 13 residues. V lost 0 bases and J 3 bases, leaving 6 bases between the germline ends. CDR3: CSVEEADYNEQFF. The CDR3 bases are TGCAGCGTTGAAGAAGCGGACTACAATGAGCAGTTCTTC.

The rearrangement uses TRBV28 and TRBJ1-6; weak D call: TRBD1 (6 bases). The CDR3 extends over 12 amino acids. V was shortened by 8 bases and J by 8 bases, with 10 bases between the two germline ends. Germline values: CDR1 MDHEN, CDR2 SYDVKM. CDR3 sequence reads: CASRQVDSPLHF. CDR3 coding DNA: TGTGCCAGCCGACAGGTGGATTCACCCCTCCACTTT.

This sequence joins TRBV5-6 and TRBJ1-4; D not certain. The CDR3 runs to 13 residues. The V gene lost 0 bases and the J gene lost 8 bases, with 8 bases spanning the gap. Looked up from germline, CDR1 is SGHDT and CDR2 is YYEEEE. In nucleotides, the CDR3 is TGTGCCAGCAGCTTGGACCGCGGCGAAAAACTGTTTTTT. Its protein is CASSLDRGEKLFF.

The genes are TRBV24-1 and TRBJ2-7; no definite D call. Trimming cost V 9 bases and J 2 bases, with 10 bases left between them. Germline-derived CDR1 and CDR2 are KGHDR and SFDVKD. CDR3 length: 12 residues. CDR3 loop: CATGQNPYEQYF. The CDR3 DNA reads as TGTGCCACCGGGCAGAACCCCTACGAGCAGTACTTC.

The CDR3 protein is CASSRDPGYNQPQHF. The CDR3 bases are TGTGCCAGCAGCCGCGACCCCGGGTACAATCAGCCCCAGCATTTT. This rearrangement joins TRBV5-8 to TRBJ1-5; D is undetermined. Germline lookup yields CDR1 SGHTS and CDR2 YDEGEE. V gave up 4 bases and J gave up 3 bases, with 14 bases separating them. The CDR3 totals 15 residues. Full variable domain (remainder filled in from reference TRBV5-8 and TRBJ1-5): EAGVTQSPTHLIKTRGQQATLRCSPISGHTSVYWYQQALGLGLQFLLWYDEGEERNRGNFPPRFSGRQFPNYSSELNVNALELEDSALYLCASSRDPGYNQPQHFGDGTRLSIL.

CDR3 bases: TGTGCCCGGGGGGCATCAGATACGCAGTATTTT. It translates to CARGASDTQYF. The chain joins TRBV30 to TRBJ2-3; D is perhaps TRBD2 (7 bases). The ends were cut back, 8 bases at V and 4 bases at J, with 10 bases in the middle. Germline CDR1 reads GTSNPN; CDR2 reads SVGIG (reference sequence). The CDR3 loop spans 11 amino acids. The full variable domain, rest sourced from reference TRBV30 and TRBJ2-3, is SQTIHQWPATLVQPVGSPLSLECTVEGTSNPNLYWYRQAAGRGLQLLFYSVGIGQISSEVPQNLSASRPQDRQFILSSKKLLLSDSGFYLCARGASDTQYFGPGTRLTVL.

This chain joins TRBV29-1 and TRBJ1-1, with D hard to call. The CDR3 totals 12 residues. V was cut by 6 bases and J by 1 base, with 9 bases left in between. The germline V gene encodes CDR1 SQVTM and CDR2 ANQGSEA. This CDR3 is CSVRATNTEAFF. CDR3 nucleotide sequence: TGCAGCGTACGAGCTACGAACACTGAAGCTTTCTTT.

This chain connects TRBV5-1 to TRBJ1-1; tentative D call: TRBD1 (5 bases). Trimming stripped 0 bases from V and 0 bases from J, with 9 bases between. Germline V gene sequence: CDR1 SGHRS, CDR2 YFSETQ. CDR3 length: 15 residues. CDR3 amino acids: CASSLGGLMNTEAFF. CDR3 DNA sequence: TGCGCCAGCAGCTTGGGGGGACTCATGAACACTGAAGCTTTCTTT.

This clone has a single count. This rearrangement joins TRBV11-2 to TRBJ1-2; 8 bases are shared with TRBD1. Germline loops: CDR1 SGHAT, CDR2 FQNNGV. With V trimmed by 4 bases and J by 7 bases, 5 bases remained unmatched. This CDR3 is 13 amino acids long. The CDR3 loop is CASSSGQGGGYTF. The CDR3, as DNA: TGTGCCAGCAGCTCAGGACAGGGTGGTGGCTACACCTTC.

This sequence joins TRBV14 and TRBJ2-1, with D possibly TRBD2 on 6 matching bases. The CDR3 runs to 14 residues. CDR1 is SGHDN, CDR2 FVKESK, per germline. V was clipped by 4 bases and J by 8 bases, with 15 bases between them. The CDR3 DNA sequence: TGTGCCAGCAGCCGACTCGGGAGAGGCGATGAGCAGTTCTTC. This encodes CASSRLGRGDEQFF.